One and the same sample provided the 9 T cell receptor beta chains below, sequenced in a study of PD-1 blockade in mismatch repair-deficient tumors. Method: immunoSEQ multiplex PCR; TCRdb's copy keeps in-frame clones and lacks some. The table has around 100,000 clones, 65% to 80% seen once. Sequencing was performed on peripheral blood, taken 60 weeks after starting pembrolizumab. These receptors were collected from an adult with mismatch repair-deficient cancer.

The chain is built from TRBV20-1 and TRBJ1-1; 7 nucleotides align to TRBD1. The length of the CDR3 is 11 residues. Germline V gives CDR1 DFQATT, CDR2 SNEGSKA (reference sequence). Losses at the gene ends were 5 bases for V and 8 bases for J; bases not matched to a gene: 5. The CDR3 loop is CSAPQGPEAFF. Written as DNA, the CDR3 is TGCAGTGCTCCACAGGGGCCCGAAGCTTTCTTT.

The rearrangement joins TRBV4-1 to TRBJ2-7, with 7 bases lining up with TRBD1. Germline CDR1 MGHRA, CDR2 YSYEKL. V shed 1 base, J shed 3 bases, and the junction held 3 bases outside the gene matches. The CDR3 contains 14 residues. As DNA, the CDR3 is TGCGCCAGCAGCCAAGGGACAGGACTCTACGAGCAGTACTTC. Translated, it gives CASSQGTGLYEQYF.

The chain has TRBV5-1 and TRBJ2-7; D might be TRBD1 (6 bases). The CDR3 runs to 16 residues. Germline lookup yields CDR1 SGHRS and CDR2 YFSETQ. V was clipped by 3 bases and J by 1 base, with 17 bases between them. The CDR3 sequence is CASSSVDRSKSYEQYF. The CDR3 region has the DNA TGCGCCAGCAGCTCGGTGGACAGAAGCAAATCCTACGAGCAGTACTTC.

The chain employs TRBV30 and TRBJ1-1; no clear D. V lost 1 base, J lost 3 bases, and 15 bases lay in between. From germline, CDR1 is GTSNPN and CDR2 SVGIG (reference sequence). The CDR3 has 15 residues. Here the CDR3 DNA reads TGTGCCTGGAGTGGACGGCAAGAGGTCTACACTGAAGCTTTCTTT. It encodes CAWSGRQEVYTEAFF. Drawing the rest from reference TRBV30 and TRBJ1-1, the complete variable domain is SQTIHQWPATLVQPVGSPLSLECTVEGTSNPNLYWYRQAAGRGLQLLFYSVGIGQISSEVPQNLSASRPQDRQFILSSKKLLLSDSGFYLCAWSGRQEVYTEAFFGQGTRLTVV.

This clone was observed a single time. The V gene is TRBV15, the J gene TRBJ2-7; 9 bases align to TRBD2. V was pared by 0 bases and J by 2 bases, with 5 bases of the junction left unmatched. Germline V gene lookup returns CDR1 LNHNV and CDR2 YYDKDF (reference sequence). This CDR3 has 16 amino acids. CDR3 sequence reads: CATSREGLATAYEQYF. The CDR3 DNA is TGTGCCACCAGCAGAGAAGGACTAGCGACCGCCTACGAGCAGTACTTC. The entire variable domain, with the rest obtained from reference TRBV15 and TRBJ2-7, is as follows: DAMVIQNPRYQVTQFGKPVTLSCSQTLNHNVMYWYQQKSSQAPKLLFHYYDKDFNNEADTPDNFQSRRPNTSFCFLDIRSPGLGDTAMYLCATSREGLATAYEQYFGPGTRLTVT.

V usage is TRBV6-6 and J usage is TRBJ1-6, with TRBD1 matching over 7 bases. Germline V gene sequence: CDR1 MNHNY, CDR2 SVGAGI (reference sequence). After removal of 6 bases from V and 5 bases from J, the junction contained 7 bases not matched to a gene. The CDR3 sequence is 15 residues long. This chain's CDR3 is CASRTGTANNSPLHF. Here the CDR3 DNA reads TGTGCCAGCAGAACCGGGACAGCCAATAATTCACCCCTCCACTTT.

The rearrangement uses TRBV30 and TRBJ2-3; a possible D gene is TRBD2 (6 bases). V was trimmed by 4 bases and J by 3 bases, leaving 11 bases between them. Per germline, CDR1 GTSNPN and CDR2 SVGIG (reference sequence). This CDR3 spans 13 amino acids. DNA for the CDR3: TGTGCCTGGAAAGTGGGAGGAACAGATACGCAGTATTTT. Its protein product is CAWKVGGTDTQYF.

V gene TRBV7-3 combines with J gene TRBJ2-2, with D unresolved. V was clipped by 0 bases and J by 0 bases, with 8 bases between them. CDR1 is SGHTA and CDR2 is FQGTGA in the germline V gene. The length of the CDR3 is 16 residues. The CDR3 loop reads CASSLTNLANTGELFF. CDR3 DNA: TGTGCCAGCAGCTTAACTAATCTCGCGAACACCGGGGAGCTGTTTTTT.

The gene calls are TRBV30 and TRBJ1-1, with D maybe TRBD1 (6 bases). The germline gives CDR1 GTSNPN, CDR2 SVGIG (reference sequence). This CDR3 spans 12 amino acids. V lost 5 bases and J 1 base, leaving 8 bases between the germline ends. DNA for the CDR3: TGTGCCTGGGGACAGCGGAACACTGAAGCTTTCTTT. It is translated as CAWGQRNTEAFF. Combining the CDR3 with reference TRBV30 and TRBJ1-1 gives the whole variable domain SQTIHQWPATLVQPVGSPLSLECTVEGTSNPNLYWYRQAAGRGLQLLFYSVGIGQISSEVPQNLSASRPQDRQFILSSKKLLLSDSGFYLCAWGQRNTEAFFGQGTRLTVV.